The 19 T cell receptor beta chains below come from one sample, sequenced in a study of blood T cell repertoires in COVID-19. Measured with immunoSEQ multiplex PCR; TCRdb has only the in-frame clones, and not every one. Altogether roughly 230,000 clones are present, approximately 84% being singletons, with the ten largest covering approximately 4%. The sequenced sample consisted of peripheral blood. These TCRs come from a man over 45 with active or convalescent COVID-19.

The chain is built from TRBV11-2 and TRBJ2-7; possibly TRBD1 for D (5 bases). V lost 4 bases, J lost 3 bases, and 19 bases lay in between. Germline V lookup: CDR1 SGHAT, CDR2 FQNNGV. The CDR3 has 16 amino acids. CDR3 nucleotide sequence: TGTGCCAGCAGCTCCCCCGGGCAGGGTCGGAGCTACGAGCAGTACTTC. As protein: CASSSPGQGRSYEQYF.

J is TRBJ1-2 and V is TRBV19; TRBD1 aligns across 9 bases. Germline V gene data show CDR1 as LNHDA and CDR2 as SQIVND (reference sequence). This CDR3 spans 14 amino acids. Trimming cost V 5 bases and J 4 bases; bases outside gene matches: 5. For the CDR3, the DNA is TGTGCCAGTAGTGGGGACAGGGAGGGCTATGGCTACACCTTC. As protein: CASSGDREGYGYTF.

The chain has TRBV7-9 and TRBJ1-5; 9 bases fit TRBD1. Per the germline V gene, CDR1 is SEHNR and CDR2 is FQNEAQ (reference sequence). V shed 5 bases and J 5 bases; nucleotides not matched to a gene: 7. This CDR3 spans 15 amino acids. The CDR3, as DNA: TGTGCCAGCAGCCACGGGACAGGGTTCGATCAGCCCCAGCATTTT. It specifies CASSHGTGFDQPQHF.

The gene calls are TRBV4-1 and TRBJ2-3; 13 bases are shared with TRBD2. CDR3 length: 19 residues. J gave up 5 bases and V 0 bases, and 11 bases lay outside the gene matches. Per the germline V gene, CDR1 is MGHRA and CDR2 is YSYEKL. The CDR3: CASSQDRTRTSGGVDTQYF. CDR3 DNA: TGCGCCAGCAGCCAAGATCGAACCCGGACTAGCGGGGGAGTAGATACGCAGTATTTT.

The chain employs TRBV5-1 and TRBJ2-7; perhaps TRBD1 as D (6 bases). The germline V gene encodes CDR1 SGHRS and CDR2 YFSETQ. CDR3 length equals 14 residues. Trimming left V 3 bases short and J 2 bases short, with 12 bases between. CDR3 protein: CASSSVGATYEQYF. The CDR3, as DNA: TGCGCCAGCAGCTCGGTGGGGGCTACCTACGAGCAGTACTTC.

The V call is TRBV11-2, the J call TRBJ1-3; no definite D call. Germline lookup yields CDR1 SGHAT and CDR2 FQNNGV. This CDR3 spans 16 amino acids. Trimming took off 3 bases at V and 1 base at J, with 13 bases between the two ends. The DNA of the CDR3 is TGTGCCAGCAGCTTTGGGCGTTGGGTTTCTGGAAACACCATATATTTT. This sequence encodes CASSFGRWVSGNTIYF.

This clone was seen only a few times. The chain uses TRBV19 and TRBJ2-1, with 9 nucleotides matching TRBD2. The CDR3 length is 14 residues. The germline V gene encodes CDR1 LNHDA and CDR2 SQIVND (reference sequence). Trimming cost V 5 bases and J 6 bases; bases outside gene matches: 5. The CDR3 sequence: CASSFQTSGNEQFF. The CDR3 region has the DNA TGTGCCAGTAGTTTCCAGACTAGCGGCAATGAGCAGTTCTTC.

This chain uses TRBV18 with TRBJ1-4; a possible D gene is TRBD1 (5 bases). V shed 0 bases and J shed 7 bases, with 9 bases lying between them. CDR1 is KGHSH and CDR2 is LQKENI in the germline V gene. This CDR3 is built from 14 residues. The CDR3 DNA is TGTGCCAGCTCACCACCGGGAGGGGCTGAAAAACTGTTTTTT. This translates into CASSPPGGAEKLFF.

The chain recombines TRBV14 with TRBJ2-5; tentative D call: TRBD1 (6 bases). The CDR3 has 15 residues. Trimming removed 4 bases at V and 3 bases at J, with 15 bases between. The germline V gene has CDR1 SGHDN and CDR2 FVKESK. The CDR3 is CASSPRLDSKETQYF. CDR3 sequence (DNA): TGTGCCAGCAGCCCGAGATTGGACAGCAAAGAGACCCAGTACTTC. The full variable domain, in which reference TRBV14 and TRBJ2-5 provide the parts outside the CDR3, is EAGVTQFPSHSVIEKGQTVTLRCDPISGHDNLYWYRRVMGKEIKFLLHFVKESKQDESGMPNNRFLAERTGGTYSTLKVQPAELEDSGVYFCASSPRLDSKETQYFGPGTRLLVL.

In regard to this clone: At the DNA level, this CDR3 is encoded by other sequences in the same sample as well. The chain uses TRBV6-5 and TRBJ1-2; D not certain. The V gene's germline CDR1 is MNHEY and CDR2 SVGAGI. Trimming stripped 2 bases from V and 2 bases from J, with 6 bases between. The CDR3 consists of 13 residues. CDR3 in DNA: TGTGCCAGCAGTTACAGAGCGAACTATGGCTACACCTTC. Translating gives CASSYRANYGYTF.

This clone was seen only a few times. The chain is built from TRBV30 and TRBJ2-7; perhaps TRBD1 as D (6 bases). V lost 0 bases, J lost 3 bases, and 9 bases lay in between. The CDR3 length is 13 residues. The germline CDR1 and CDR2 sequences are GTSNPN and SVGIG (reference sequence). CDR3 in amino acids: CAWSVGQNYEQYF. In nucleotides, the CDR3 is TGTGCCTGGAGTGTCGGACAGAACTACGAGCAGTACTTC.

This rearrangement joins TRBV18 to TRBJ1-3; D is unclear. The germline V gene encodes CDR1 KGHSH and CDR2 LQKENI. This CDR3 contains 14 residues. V lost 5 bases to trimming and J lost 0 bases, with 8 bases between them. The CDR3 region has the DNA TGTGCCAGCTCAGCTCAGGTCTCTGGAAACACCATATATTTT. Encoded protein: CASSAQVSGNTIYF.

This clone was observed a single time. The rearrangement joins TRBV6-5 to TRBJ2-5; D not certain. With 4 bases removed from V and 3 bases from J, the gap between germline ends came to 6 bases. CDR3 length: 12 residues. Germline values: CDR1 MNHEY, CDR2 SVGAGI. The CDR3 region has the DNA TGTGCCAGCAGTTTCTCCAAAGAGACCCAGTACTTC. This codes for CASSFSKETQYF.

The chain couples TRBV7-8 to TRBJ2-1, with 10 nucleotides matching TRBD2. The V gene's germline CDR1 is SGHVS and CDR2 FQNEAQ. Trimming took 5 bases from V and 8 from J; bases not matched to a gene: 9. The CDR3 is made up of 15 amino acids. Here the CDR3 reads CASSPKGTSGDEQFF. The CDR3, as DNA: TGTGCCAGCAGCCCTAAGGGAACTAGCGGGGATGAGCAGTTCTTC.

This clone appeared once. The chain employs TRBV6-2 or TRBV6-3 and TRBJ2-1; weak D call: TRBD2 (5 bases). The germline V and J ends were trimmed by 6 bases and 7 bases, with 19 bases remaining between them. Germline values: CDR1 MNHEY, CDR2 SVGEGT. There are 15 residues in the CDR3. CDR3 sequence: CASSVWGVLANEQFF. CDR3 coding DNA: TGTGCCAGCAGCGTGTGGGGAGTTCTCGCGAATGAGCAGTTCTTC.

The gene calls are TRBV4-1 and TRBJ1-5; no firm D call. Between the trimmed V and J ends, which lost 0 bases and 5 bases, there was a span of 11 bases. This CDR3 region has 15 residues. Germline-derived CDR1 and CDR2 are MGHRA and YSYEKL. The CDR3 coding sequence is TGCGCCAGCAGCCAAGATTGGGGAGGGCATCAGCCCCAGCATTTT. It translates to CASSQDWGGHQPQHF.

This clone has only a few counts. The J gene is TRBJ2-7, the V gene TRBV7-9; perhaps TRBD1 as D (7 bases). The V end was cut by 1 base, the J end by 5 bases, with 12 bases between. CDR3 size: 14 residues. Germline V gene sequence: CDR1 SEHNR, CDR2 FQNEAQ (reference sequence). The CDR3 protein is CASSLEEGADEQYF. CDR3 in DNA: TGTGCCAGCAGCTTAGAGGAGGGGGCGGACGAGCAGTACTTC.

The chain employs TRBV5-4 and TRBJ1-6; 10 bases fit TRBD1. CDR3 size: 14 residues. The V gene end was trimmed by 4 bases and the J gene end by 7 bases; junction bases not matched to a gene: 2. Germline CDR1 SGHNT, CDR2 YYREEE (reference sequence). The CDR3 sequence is CASSRTGGNSPLHF. The DNA for the CDR3 is TGTGCCAGCAGCCGGACAGGGGGAAATTCACCCCTCCACTTT.

The J gene is TRBJ1-1, the V gene TRBV14; 10 nucleotides match TRBD1. V trimming: 10 bases; J trimming: 6 bases; junction bases outside the gene matches: 8. CDR3 length: 13 amino acids. In germline, CDR1 is SGHDN, CDR2 FVKESK. Here the CDR3 DNA reads TGTGCCACCCGGGGACAGGGGAGGGCTGAAGCTTTCTTT. Translation: CATRGQGRAEAFF.